Below, 23 T cell receptor beta chains from the same sample are listed, as sequenced in a study of Ad26.COV2.S vaccination and SARS-CoV-2 variants. This sample's treatment: about 20 received Ad26.COV2.S at low or high dose, single or two shots; five or six received placebo; per-sample allocation not given. Sampling was performed 63 days after the first vaccine or placebo injection. Method: immunoSEQ multiplex PCR; TCRdb's copy keeps in-frame clones and lacks some. The sample records roughly 420,000 clones, approximately 90% being singletons. The starting material was peripheral blood, obtained in a trial of Ad26.COV2.S vaccine versus placebo. All receptors derive from a person between 18 and 59 years old who received the Ad26.COV2.S COVID-19 vaccine or a placebo.

CDR3 DNA sequence: TGTGCCAGTAGTCCACAGACAGGGGTTATAGCGGGGACATTCCAAGAGACCCAGTACTTC. Its translation: CASSPQTGVIAGTFQETQYF. The J gene is TRBJ2-5, the V gene TRBV19; D could derive from TRBD1 or TRBD2 (8 bases each). V was cut by 5 bases and J by 1 base, with 29 bases left in between. This CDR3 is 20 amino acids long. Per germline, CDR1 LNHDA and CDR2 SQIVND (reference sequence).

The chain combines TRBV30 with TRBJ1-1, with 8 positions matching TRBD1. Germline CDR1 reads GTSNPN; CDR2 reads SVGIG (reference sequence). The CDR3 length is 13 residues. Trimming removed 4 bases from V and 3 bases from J; junction bases left unmatched: 4. CDR3 sequence: CAWTLRGHTEAFF. For the CDR3, the DNA is TGTGCCTGGACTCTCAGGGGGCACACTGAAGCTTTCTTT. Based on the CDR3 plus reference TRBV30 and TRBJ1-1, the full variable domain is SQTIHQWPATLVQPVGSPLSLECTVEGTSNPNLYWYRQAAGRGLQLLFYSVGIGQISSEVPQNLSASRPQDRQFILSSKKLLLSDSGFYLCAWTLRGHTEAFFGQGTRLTVV.

The V call is TRBV15, the J call TRBJ1-2; D gene ambiguous. Trimming left V 1 base short and J 4 bases short, with 7 bases between. Germline V gives CDR1 LNHNV, CDR2 YYDKDF (reference sequence). CDR3 size: 13 residues. The CDR3 DNA reads as TGTGCCACCAGCAGAGGCGGGAGCTATGGCTACACCTTC. Translated, it gives CATSRGGSYGYTF.

This clone was seen more than once but under ten times. This rearrangement joins TRBV7-8 to TRBJ2-2; TRBD2 matches at 8 bases. Germline CDR1 SGHVS, CDR2 FQNEAQ. Unmatched junction bases numbered 13, after V lost 6 bases and J lost 7 bases. The CDR3 contains 16 residues. The chain's CDR3 is CASSPSGTRPYGELFF. The CDR3 DNA reads TGTGCCAGCAGTCCCAGCGGGACTAGACCCTACGGGGAGCTGTTTTTT.

V and J are TRBV7-9 and TRBJ2-3, with D perhaps TRBD1 (6 bases). The ends were cut back, 4 bases at V and 6 bases at J, with 26 bases in the middle. There are 18 residues in the CDR3. Germline V gives CDR1 SEHNR, CDR2 FQNEAQ (reference sequence). The CDR3 is CASSSGTTGRHDRDTQYF. The CDR3 DNA reads as TGTGCCAGCAGCTCCGGTACTACAGGGAGACACGACAGGGATACGCAGTATTTT.

This clone was seen only once. The chain uses TRBV28 and TRBJ1-1; TRBD1 matches 11 bases. The CDR3 spans 14 residues. V shed 8 bases and J 11 bases; nucleotides not matched to a gene: 13. Germline V gene lookup returns CDR1 MDHEN and CDR2 SYDVKM. This CDR3 reads CASCRVRGQGDAFF. As DNA, the CDR3 is TGTGCCAGCTGTCGCGTACGGGGACAGGGGGATGCTTTCTTT.

This rearrangement joins TRBV29-1 to TRBJ1-1; maybe TRBD1 (6 bases). The CDR3 covers 11 residues. Between the trimmed V and J ends, which lost 6 bases and 8 bases, there was a span of 13 bases. Germline CDR1 SQVTM, CDR2 ANQGSEA. In DNA form, the CDR3 reads TGCAGCGTCGGAACAGGGAACGAAGCTTTCTTT. Its translation is CSVGTGNEAFF.

The CDR3 region is CATSRDSYTGELFF. The CDR3, as DNA: TGTGCCACCAGCAGAGACTCTTACACCGGGGAGCTGTTTTTT. The chain employs TRBV15 and TRBJ2-2, with D hard to call. V lost 0 bases to trimming and J lost 3 bases, with 5 bases between them. Germline loops: CDR1 LNHNV, CDR2 YYDKDF (reference sequence). CDR3 length: 14 amino acids. The entire variable domain, with the rest obtained from reference TRBV15 and TRBJ2-2, is as follows: DAMVIQNPRYQVTQFGKPVTLSCSQTLNHNVMYWYQQKSSQAPKLLFHYYDKDFNNEADTPDNFQSRRPNTSFCFLDIRSPGLGDTAMYLCATSRDSYTGELFFGEGSRLTVL.

V and J are TRBV28 and TRBJ2-2, with D perhaps matching TRBD2 (6 bases). Germline CDR1 reads MDHEN; CDR2 reads SYDVKM. V lost 2 bases, J lost 0 bases, and 7 bases lay in between. This CDR3 spans 15 amino acids. The CDR3: CASSLGGANTGELFF. DNA of the CDR3: TGTGCCAGCAGTTTAGGAGGGGCGAACACCGGGGAGCTGTTTTTT.

A single count supports this clone. This chain uses TRBV6-2 or TRBV6-3 with TRBJ2-3, with TRBD2 matching 13 bases. Germline-derived CDR1 and CDR2 are MNHEY and SVGEGT. The CDR3 consists of 16 residues. J was trimmed by 9 bases and V by 5 bases; bases with no gene match: 11. CDR3 in DNA: TGTGCCAGCAGTCGCGAGCGGACTAGCGGGGGTCGGACGCAGTATTTT. Its protein is CASSRERTSGGRTQYF.

Regarding this clone: The identical CDR3 is also encoded by other nucleotide sequences in the sample. The rearrangement uses TRBV5-5 and TRBJ2-7; 10 bases are shared with TRBD1. V dropped 0 bases and J dropped 4; count of bases not matched to a gene: 1. Per germline, CDR1 SGHKS and CDR2 YYEKEE (reference sequence). This CDR3 is 14 amino acids long. CDR3 region: CASSLGTGGYEQYF. Written as DNA, the CDR3 is TGTGCCAGCAGCTTGGGGACAGGGGGTTACGAGCAGTACTTC.

This clone was seen a few times. The J gene is TRBJ1-6, the V gene TRBV6-7; D call uncertain. TRBV6-7 has ORF status, its function being uncertain. Trimming pared 2 bases from V and 3 bases from J, leaving 8 bases between. The CDR3 length is 15 residues. The CDR3 sequence is CASSYGRYYNSPLHF. For the CDR3, the DNA is TGTGCCAGCAGTTACGGCAGGTACTATAATTCACCCCTCCACTTT.

The rearrangement joins TRBV3-1 (or the pseudogene TRBV3-2) to TRBJ1-2; D gene unclear. V was trimmed by 0 bases and J by 4 bases, leaving 6 bases between them. The V gene's germline CDR1 is LGHDT and CDR2 YNNKEL (reference sequence). This CDR3 region has 13 residues. In DNA, the CDR3 is TGTGCCAGCAGCCAAGATACGAGCTATGGCTACACCTTC. Translated: CASSQDTSYGYTF.

V usage is TRBV24-1 and J usage is TRBJ1-1; unclear D gene. Deletions cut 9 bases from V and 4 bases from J, with 17 bases between. Germline CDR1 is KGHDR and CDR2 is SFDVKD. The CDR3 sequence is 14 residues long. CDR3: CATSSQGKGTEAFF. The CDR3 bases are TGTGCCACCTCCTCTCAAGGAAAGGGCACTGAAGCTTTCTTT.

The chain carries TRBV5-5 and TRBJ2-7, with D hard to call. The CDR3 contains 13 residues. Trimming took 2 bases from V and 5 from J, leaving 11 bases between them. From germline, CDR1 is SGHKS and CDR2 YYEKEE (reference sequence). CDR3 residues: CASSFGVGNEQYF. The CDR3 DNA is TGTGCCAGCAGCTTTGGGGTAGGGAACGAGCAGTACTTC.

The chain has TRBV30 and TRBJ2-5; D assignment may be TRBD1 or TRBD2 (5 bases each). CDR1 GTSNPN and CDR2 SVGIG come from the germline V gene (reference sequence). V dropped 3 bases and J dropped 5 bases, with 19 bases sitting between them. This CDR3 contains 15 residues. CDR3 DNA sequence: TGTGCCTGGAGGGGGGAGTACAGACGGTTTGAGACCCAGTACTTC. The encoded protein is CAWRGEYRRFETQYF. The variable domain in full, with the rest retrieved from reference TRBV30 and TRBJ2-5, is SQTIHQWPATLVQPVGSPLSLECTVEGTSNPNLYWYRQAAGRGLQLLFYSVGIGQISSEVPQNLSASRPQDRQFILSSKKLLLSDSGFYLCAWRGEYRRFETQYFGPGTRLLVL.

The chain recombines TRBV19 with TRBJ2-7; D remains ambiguous. The CDR3 runs 14 residues. Germline V gene lookup returns CDR1 LNHDA and CDR2 SQIVND (reference sequence). Trimming left V 2 bases short and J 1 base short, with 9 bases between. The CDR3 is CASSIRYGSYEQYF. In DNA, the CDR3 is TGTGCCAGTAGTATACGCTACGGATCCTACGAGCAGTACTTC.

CDR3 in DNA: TGTGCCAGCAGAGAAGACAGGAGCACAAACATTCAGTACTTC. It specifies CASREDRSTNIQYF. V and J are TRBV21-1 and TRBJ2-4; the table calls TRBD1, which could not be checked here. TRBV21-1 is shown as a pseudogene. The CDR3 loop spans 14 amino acids.

This chain connects TRBV11-2 to TRBJ2-5; D call uncertain. V was pared by 0 bases and J by 2 bases, with 7 bases between. Germline V gene sequence: CDR1 SGHAT, CDR2 FQNNGV. The CDR3 loop spans 14 amino acids. The CDR3 loop is CASSLDRQQETQYF. CDR3 DNA sequence: TGTGCCAGCAGCTTAGATCGGCAGCAAGAGACCCAGTACTTC. Using reference TRBV11-2 and TRBJ2-5 for the parts outside the CDR3, the full variable domain is EAGVAQSPRYKIIEKRQSVAFWCNPISGHATLYWYQQILGQGPKLLIQFQNNGVVDDSQLPKDRFSAERLKGVDSTLKIQPAKLEDSAVYLCASSLDRQQETQYFGPGTRLLVL.

This clone was seen just once. The rearrangement uses TRBV19 and TRBJ1-2; 8 positions match TRBD1. V was clipped by 5 bases and J by 8 bases; unmatched bases: 7. The CDR3 runs 13 residues. Germline V gene sequence: CDR1 LNHDA, CDR2 SQIVND (reference sequence). CDR3 sequence (DNA): TGTGCCAGTAGTTCAGGGGGCGCGTCAGGCTACACCTTC. This translates into CASSSGGASGYTF.

The genes are TRBV12-5 and TRBJ1-2; tentative D call: TRBD1 (5 bases). This CDR3 is built from 16 residues. The germline V gene encodes CDR1 LGHNT and CDR2 FRNRAP. The V gene lost 6 bases and the J gene lost 2 bases, with 19 bases spanning the gap. As DNA, the CDR3 is TGTGCTAGTGGCCCCGGATCGGGGCAGGAAAACTATGGCTACACCTTC. Translating gives CASGPGSGQENYGYTF. Looking up the rest from reference TRBV12-5 and TRBJ1-2 gives the full variable domain: DARVTQTPRHKVTEMGQEVTMRCQPILGHNTVFWYRQTMMQGLELLAYFRNRAPLDDSGMPKDRFSAEMPDATLATLKIQPSEPRDSAVYFCASGPGSGQENYGYTFGSGTRLTVV.

This clone occurred once. DNA for the CDR3: TGTGCCAGCAGCCCCTGGGCAGGTGCCAACTATGGCTACACCTTC. It yields the protein CASSPWAGANYGYTF. This chain connects TRBV5-6 to TRBJ1-2; D call uncertain. This CDR3 spans 15 amino acids. Germline V gene data show CDR1 as SGHDT and CDR2 as YYEEEE. V gave up 4 bases and J gave up 2 bases, with 15 bases separating them.

The V call is TRBV5-4, the J call TRBJ2-3; 9 nucleotides match TRBD1. CDR1 SGHNT and CDR2 YYREEE come from the germline V gene (reference sequence). V lost 2 bases and J lost 5; bases outside the gene matches: 6. This CDR3 is 15 amino acids long. The CDR3 coding sequence is TGTGCCAGCAGCTTAGGGACAGGGAGGCAAGATACGCAGTATTTT. This gives the protein CASSLGTGRQDTQYF. Variable domain in full (rest from reference TRBV5-4 and TRBJ2-3): ETGVTQSPTHLIKTRGQQVTLRCSSQSGHNTVSWYQQALGQGPQFIFQYYREEENGRGNFPPRFSGLQFPNYSSELNVNALELDDSALYLCASSLGTGRQDTQYFGPGTRLTVL.